The next 3 T cell receptor beta chains were all read from a single sample in a study of prognosis after radiotherapy for stage I lung cancer. From genomic DNA, TCR beta CDR3 was amplified by two-round multiplex PCR. The first round of PCR was done with primers that matched each TRBV and TRBJ gene. MiXCR, applied by TCRdb to the multiplex PCR reads, yields one record per CDR3 protein. The sample yields approximately 20,000 distinct CDR3 sequences, roughly 28% seen once. This specimen was PBMCs, taken before or after stereotactic body radiation therapy (not recorded which). The source of these receptors is a donor aged 50 or older with non-small cell lung cancer.

This clonotype has at least ten counts. This chain uses TRBV7-9 with TRBJ2-5; the match to TRBD2 covers 7 bases. The CDR3 extends over 14 amino acids. J gave up 4 bases and V 5 bases, and 7 bases lay outside the gene matches. CDR1 and CDR2 from the germline V gene are SEHNR and FQNEAQ (reference sequence). The CDR3: CASSDSSGVETQYF. The CDR3 DNA reads as TGTGCCAGCAGCGACTCTAGCGGCGTAGAGACCCAGTACTTC.

This clonotype was detected ten times or more. This chain joins TRBV7-9 and TRBJ2-4, with a tentative D call TRBD2 (5 bases). CDR3 length equals 15 residues. The ends were cut back, 5 bases at V and 6 bases at J, with 17 bases in the middle. Germline CDR1 SEHNR, CDR2 FQNEAQ (reference sequence). The CDR3, as DNA: TGTGCCAGCAGCCCAACACCGGGAAAGGGAAACATTCAGTACTTC. It codes for CASSPTPGKGNIQYF.

The table lists this clonotype with many counts. Given the absence of the conserved phenylalanine or tryptophan at the CDR3 end, a read error is likely. J is TRBJ2-5 and V is TRBV6-1, with TRBD2 as a possible D gene (6 bases). Germline CDR1 reads MNHNS; CDR2 reads SASEGT. The CDR3 runs to 13 residues. Trimming shortened V by 6 bases and J by 4 bases, and 12 bases separated the two germline ends. CDR3 protein: CASRETSGETQYS. CDR3 nucleotides: TGTGCCAGCAGGGAGACTAGTGGAGAGACCCAGTACTCC.